These 19 T cell receptor beta chains came from one sample sequenced in a study of T-cell memory formation after mild COVID-19. TCRdb itself ran the 5' RACE reads through MiXCR, one entry per CDR3 protein. This sample yields some 250,000 distinct CDR3 sequences, of which approximately 9% are seen a single time; more than 20% belongs to the top ten. The specimen was PBMCs or a T cell subset sorted from them (not recorded which). These receptors came from a man younger than 30 who had mild COVID-19 (a few samples of this study predate the infection). Cell type and time point are not known.

This clonotype was picked up many times. V and J are TRBV12-3 or TRBV12-4 and TRBJ2-2; 9 bases fit TRBD2. This CDR3 spans 14 amino acids. J gave up 8 bases and V 2 bases, and 3 bases lay outside the gene matches. CDR3 protein: CASSLRLAGGELFF. CDR3 bases: TGTGCCAGCAGTTTACGTCTAGCGGGGGGGGAGCTGTTTTTT.

Comments on this clonotype: A much larger clone differs from this one at a single base, so this may be a read error. The chain recombines TRBV4-1 with TRBJ2-5; D possibly matches TRBD1 or TRBD2 (6 bases each). The germline gives CDR1 MGHRA, CDR2 YSYEKL. The CDR3 has 18 residues. V was clipped by 1 base and J by 4 bases, with 22 bases between them. The CDR3 nucleotides are TGCGCCAGCAGCCAAGCGGCGCTAGTGGGGGGCGGGCGAGAGACCCAGTACTTC. Amino acid sequence: CASSQAALVGGGRETQYF.

This clonotype has just a few counts. This chain links TRBV3-1 with TRBJ2-5; 7 bases line up with TRBD1. Germline assignment: CDR1 LGHDT and CDR2 YNNKEL (reference sequence). The CDR3 loop spans 12 amino acids. CDR3 region: CASRAGGETQYF. As DNA, the CDR3 is TGTGCATCGAGGGCAGGGGGAGAGACCCAGTACTTC.

The chain carries TRBV19 and TRBJ2-1; D not resolved. Trimming cost V 3 bases and J 0 bases, with 6 bases left between them. The germline CDR1 and CDR2 sequences are LNHDA and SQIVND (reference sequence). The length of the CDR3 is 14 residues. CDR3 coding DNA: TGTGCCAGTAGTATGTCTAGCTCCTACAATGAGCAGTTCTTC. Translated, it gives CASSMSSSYNEQFF. The full variable domain, in which reference TRBV19 and TRBJ2-1 provide the parts outside the CDR3, is DGGITQSPKYLFRKEGQNVTLSCEQNLNHDAMYWYRQDPGQGLRLIYYSQIVNDFQKGDIAEGYSVSREKKESFPLTVTSAQKNPTAFYLCASSMSSSYNEQFFGPGTRLTVL.

The table lists this clonotype with a few counts. The rearrangement links TRBV4-2 to TRBJ1-2; D is ambiguous. V was clipped by 4 bases and J by 7 bases, with 22 bases between them. This CDR3 spans 16 amino acids. CDR1 and CDR2 (germline): LGHNA, YNFKEQ. The chain's CDR3 is CASSRNPSRGLSGYTF. Here the CDR3 DNA reads TGTGCCAGCAGCCGTAACCCTAGCCGGGGTCTGAGTGGCTACACCTTC.

This clonotype was observed many times. The rearrangement uses TRBV4-1 and TRBJ2-3; tentative D call: TRBD2 (6 bases). The V gene's germline CDR1 is MGHRA and CDR2 YSYEKL. The CDR3 length is 15 residues. Trimming left V 1 base short and J 2 bases short, with 10 bases between. Here the CDR3 DNA reads TGCGCCAGCAGCCAAGTACCGCGGGACACAGATACGCAGTATTTT. Residues: CASSQVPRDTDTQYF.

This clonotype was detected a few times. The chain recombines TRBV5-6 with TRBJ2-1, with TRBD1 matching over 8 bases. The germline CDR1 and CDR2 sequences are SGHDT and YYEEEE. Losses at the gene ends were 7 bases for V and 4 bases for J; bases not matched to a gene: 10. The CDR3 runs 15 residues. CDR3 in DNA: TGTGCCAGCTTTAATTCGGGACAGGAATACAATGAGCAGTTCTTC. Translated: CASFNSGQEYNEQFF. The whole variable domain, filled in from reference TRBV5-6 and TRBJ2-1, reads DAGVTQSPTHLIKTRGQQVTLRCSPKSGHDTVSWYQQALGQGPQFIFQYYEEEERQRGNFPDRFSGHQFPNYSSELNVNALLLGDSALYLCASFNSGQEYNEQFFGPGTRLTVL.

The chain has TRBV7-9 and TRBJ2-7; D gene unclear. This CDR3 has 12 residues. CDR1 and CDR2 from the germline V gene are SEHNR and FQNEAQ (reference sequence). V lost 2 bases and J lost 7, with 9 bases in between. The CDR3 loop is CASSLSYEEQYF. CDR3 in DNA: TGTGCCAGCAGCTTAAGCTACGAGGAGCAGTACTTC.

This clonotype was seen a handful of times. The rearrangement links TRBV6-1 to TRBJ1-4, with D tentatively TRBD1 (6 bases). V lost 6 bases and J 6 bases, leaving 17 bases between the germline ends. CDR1 MNHNS and CDR2 SASEGT come from the germline V gene. The CDR3 loop spans 15 amino acids. The CDR3 region has the DNA TGTGCCAGCAGCTTTCAGGCGGCAGGGGATGAAAAACTGTTTTTT. Translation: CASSFQAAGDEKLFF.

This chain connects TRBV6-1 to TRBJ2-7; TRBD1 is a possible D gene (6 bases). Germline values: CDR1 MNHNS, CDR2 SASEGT. V shed 10 bases and J shed 6 bases, with 16 bases lying between them. The CDR3 extends over 12 amino acids. CDR3 DNA sequence: TGTGCCACCAGGGAAACAGGGCCCGAGCAGTACGTC. Protein sequence: CATRETGPEQYV.

V and J are TRBV10-3 and TRBJ2-2; the D gene could be TRBD1 or TRBD2 (5 bases each). The germline V and J ends were trimmed by 7 bases and 0 bases, with 12 bases remaining between them. Germline-derived CDR1 and CDR2 are ENHRY and SYGVKD. The CDR3 contains 15 residues. Here the CDR3 DNA reads TGTGCCATCACTCGGGACGGATCGAACACCGGGGAGCTGTTTTTT. This gives the protein CAITRDGSNTGELFF.

This clonotype was recorded at least ten times. This chain uses TRBV5-4 with TRBJ2-3; perhaps TRBD2 as D (5 bases). Trimming left V 2 bases short and J 1 base short, with 5 bases between. Germline CDR1 SGHNT, CDR2 YYREEE (reference sequence). This CDR3 spans 13 amino acids. CDR3 sequence: CASSFGGTDTQYF. In DNA form, the CDR3 reads TGTGCCAGCAGCTTCGGGGGCACAGATACGCAGTATTTT.

This clonotype was counted between two and nine times. The gene calls are TRBV7-3 and TRBJ1-1; 9 bases fit TRBD1. CDR1 is SGHTA, CDR2 FQGTGA, per germline. This CDR3 region has 13 residues. V was pared by 5 bases and J by 5 bases, with 3 bases of the junction left unmatched. CDR3 protein: CASSSGQGTEAFF. The CDR3 nucleotides read TGTGCCAGCAGCAGCGGACAGGGGACTGAAGCTTTCTTT.

The chain joins TRBV11-2 to TRBJ2-1; 7 bases align to TRBD2. Looked up from germline, CDR1 is SGHAT and CDR2 is FQNNGV. The CDR3 spans 17 residues. The V segment lost 4 bases and the J segment 2 bases; nucleotides outside the gene matches: 11. The CDR3 region has the DNA TGTGCCAGCAGCTCGCAAAAAGCGGGGACGACCTACAATGAGCAGTTCTTC. Its protein is CASSSQKAGTTYNEQFF. Looking up the rest from reference TRBV11-2 and TRBJ2-1 gives the full variable domain: EAGVAQSPRYKIIEKRQSVAFWCNPISGHATLYWYQQILGQGPKLLIQFQNNGVVDDSQLPKDRFSAERLKGVDSTLKIQPAKLEDSAVYLCASSSQKAGTTYNEQFFGPGTRLTVL.

This chain's CDR3 is CSARVRDRDYGYTF. As DNA, the CDR3 is TGCAGTGCTAGAGTCCGGGACAGGGACTATGGCTACACCTTC. The genes are TRBV20-1 and TRBJ1-2, with TRBD1 matching 9 bases. CDR3 size: 14 residues. V was clipped by 1 base and J by 3 bases; unmatched bases: 3. CDR1 and CDR2 from the germline V gene are DFQATT and SNEGSKA (reference sequence).

This clonotype has more than one count but fewer than ten. The chain joins TRBV15 to TRBJ1-3, with D hard to call. The length of the CDR3 is 14 residues. Trimming removed 2 bases from V and 0 bases from J, with 5 bases in between. The germline gives CDR1 LNHNV, CDR2 YYDKDF (reference sequence). CDR3 region: CATSRPSSGNTIYF. For the CDR3, the DNA is TGTGCCACCAGCAGACCGAGCTCTGGAAACACCATATATTTT.

This clonotype was observed a few times. The V call is TRBV6-5, the J call TRBJ2-3, with 13 bases fitting TRBD2. The CDR3 is 17 amino acids. After removal of 8 bases from V and 2 bases from J, the junction contained 10 bases not matched to a gene. CDR1 MNHEY and CDR2 SVGAGI come from the germline V gene. CDR3 residues: CASFPTGTSGVTDTQYF. CDR3 in DNA: TGTGCCAGCTTCCCGACCGGGACTAGCGGGGTCACAGATACGCAGTATTTT.

For the CDR3, the DNA is TGCGCCAGCAGCCCTCCCACCGTAGGCAGACTGAACACTGAAGCTTTCTTT. Protein product: CASSPPTVGRLNTEAFF. The chain couples TRBV5-1 to TRBJ1-1, with unresolved D. Between the trimmed V and J ends, which lost 4 bases and 0 bases, there was a span of 19 bases. Looked up from germline, CDR1 is SGHRS and CDR2 is YFSETQ. The CDR3 is made up of 17 amino acids.

This clonotype was counted ten times or more. The chain is built from TRBV5-5 and TRBJ2-5; tentative D call: TRBD2 (5 bases). The CDR3 contains 12 residues. The V end lost 4 bases, the J end lost 5 bases, and 9 bases lay between the germline ends. Germline values: CDR1 SGHKS, CDR2 YYEKEE (reference sequence). Here the CDR3 DNA reads TGTGCCAGCAGCCAGACGGGGGAGACCCAGTACTTC. Amino acids: CASSQTGETQYF.